This T cell receptor beta chain originates from a study of blood T cells in healthy people across ages (dated by TCRdb to the mid-2010s). For the study in its entirety: In model experiments, template switching captured about one uniquely barcoded TCR beta cDNA molecule for every two T cells. To track age-related changes in TCR beta repertoire diversity, the study relied on deep sequencing normalized with unique cDNA molecular identifiers. The donors were divided into four age groups: young (average about 16 years), middle-aged (around 37), aged (approximately 62) and long-lived (around 80). Donors of different ages were randomly distributed across sequencing lanes to avoid experimental bias. The study analyzed two additional independent replicas of 1 million unique cDNA reads from the same blood draw for two donors, one aged 18 to 29 and one aged 80 or older. Summary of the overall study and its limitations: Observed TCR beta diversity per million T cells fell roughly linearly with age, and a significant reduction was already apparent by age approximately 41. The percentage of naive T cells measured by flow cytometry correlated strongly with observed TCR beta diversity. Conclusive comparison of naive and antigen-experienced compartments was prevented by the profiling of bulk unsorted PBMCs. Compared with the aged group, the long-lived group had more naive CD4+ T cells, fewer expanded clones and increased TCR diversity, a pattern suggesting age selection. Estimates of total diversity based on one million sequenced T cells were regarded as lower bounds and as underestimates. Because donor CMV infection status was unknown, age-related changes in expanded clonotypes were potentially confounded.

Library preparation was by 5' RACE. TCRdb records Illumina HiSeq 2500 as the sequencer. A second roughly 7 to 12 cycle PCR used a sample-barcoded 5' primer and a J-beta primer mix. A unique molecular identifier was introduced onto each TCR beta cDNA molecule by a template-switch 5' adaptor carrying 12 random nucleotides. Each sample yielded at least 2.5 million CDR3-containing paired-end reads. The Mint cDNA synthesis kit, primed by a TRBC-specific oligonucleotide, was used to synthesize first-strand cDNA from all RNA. Following uracil-DNA glycosylase treatment, all cDNA underwent a first 18-cycle PCR with the universal primers M1SS and BC2_uni_R. Processing in the source paper ran as follows. Each sample was normalized by randomly selecting 1 million high-quality reads, each carrying a distinct molecular identifier. Instead of being binned into consensus sequences, reads that shared molecular identifiers were thrown out. MiTCR, with a Q25 quality threshold and the strictest error-elimination algorithm, was used for CDR3 identification, clonotype clustering and error correction. A nonparametric unseen species model with Euler transformation was used to estimate a lower bound on total TCR beta diversity. TCRdb applied fastp at Q25 and MiXCR to the public reads, then kept only in-frame beta chains. Each CDR3 protein gets just one entry, which takes the most common genes and DNA from the rows behind it. The V and J calls shown here were made by TCRdb, not taken from the authors' results. The sample table contains roughly 680,000 distinct CDR3 sequences; only one count was recorded for roughly 50% of them. The leading ten clones occupy under 35% of the sample.

Donors were 30 to 45 systemically healthy Caucasian individuals from Russia aged about 6 to 100 years. Each donor gave 8 to 10 milliliters of peripheral blood, collected into EDTA-treated Vacutainer tubes. Ficoll-Paque density-gradient centrifugation was used to isolate PBMCs, with at least 7 million per sample. Total RNA was extracted from PBMCs with Trizol reagent, with at least 5 micrograms obtained per sample. Naive CD45RAhigh/CD27high T cell percentages were measured by flow cytometry on a PBMC aliquot from every donor. Trimming takes 5 bases off V and 2 bases off J; junction bases not matched to a gene: 5. CDR1 DFQATT and CDR2 SNEGSKA are derived from the germline V gene (reference sequence). Reading from cysteine to phenylalanine, the CDR3 counts 14 amino acids. The sequence is cut down to CDR3 DNA, 42 bases in frame from base 1. Note on this clonotype: Its antigen is unknown. No base-level quality is on record; no much larger clone is a single base apart.

The sequence came from a woman aged 60 to 75 in good health. Here the chain combines TRBV20-1 and TRBJ2-3; TRBD2 matches 9 bases in the middle. Sequenced: blood. Here the CDR3 is given as CSALGGRATDTQYF. At the DNA level, the sequence is TGCAGTGCTCTTGGCGGGAGGGCCACAGATACGCAGTATTTT.